This T cell receptor beta chain was recorded in a study of beta chain features in type 1 diabetes. Study findings and constraints: Researchers cautioned that cDNA sequencing could over-represent cells with high TCR expression. Diminished insertions and augmented deletions at VDJ junctions characterized type 1 diabetes patients.

A single heparinised blood sample, averaging approximately 100 mL, was obtained per donor. In regard to this clone: Its antigen remains unidentified.

Of the isolated RNA, all was reverse transcribed, and so the sequenced material was expressed TCRB transcripts. Naive, central memory and regulatory T cell samples yielded a few million reads on average. Assay used: immunoSEQ multiplex PCR; TCRdb lists only in-frame clones, some missing. Among fewer than 400,000 clones, approximately 8.2% were seen once, and the ten largest hold around 0.45%. Sequencing input: central memory CD4+ T cells from blood. The receptor's source is a woman aged 18-30 years in good health.

In DNA form, the CDR3 reads TGTGCCAGCAGCCAAGATCTAGCGGGAGAATTCTACAATGAGCAGTTCTTC. Translating gives CASSQDLAGEFYNEQFF. The chain is built from TRBV14 and TRBJ2-1; TRBD2 agrees at 10 bases. V was pared by 0 bases and J by 3 bases, with 5 bases of the junction left unmatched. The CDR3 is made up of 17 amino acids. Germline CDR1 SGHDN, CDR2 FVKESK.